The sample holds many counts of the clone carrying this TCR beta chain. The investigators amplified TCR beta CDR3 regions from RNA transcripts. With the HTBI primer set, the TCR CDR3 went through a first round of RT-PCR. TCRdb redid the calling of the multiplex PCR reads with MiXCR, one entry per CDR3 protein. This sample carries hundreds of thousands of distinct CDR3 sequences, 11% to 15% of them seen once, and the ten largest clones take 5% to 7%. The record originates from a study of T cells in Graves' hyperthyroidism and ophthalmopathy. Source material for PBMCs was more than 7.5 ml fresh peripheral blood. The CDR3 has 16 amino acids. Trimming took off 8 bases at V and 5 bases at J, with 25 bases between the two ends. Germline assignment: CDR1 MDHEN and CDR2 SYDVKM.

The clonotype comes from a woman aged 25 to 39 with Graves' hyperthyroidism that later progressed to Graves' ophthalmopathy. The chain links TRBV28 to TRBJ2-7; D is possibly TRBD1 (5 bases). Sequenced material: blood. CDR3 bases: TGTGCCAGCCCCCCTCGGTGGGATGCGGACATCGACGAGCAGTACTTC. It codes for CASPPRWDADIDEQYF.